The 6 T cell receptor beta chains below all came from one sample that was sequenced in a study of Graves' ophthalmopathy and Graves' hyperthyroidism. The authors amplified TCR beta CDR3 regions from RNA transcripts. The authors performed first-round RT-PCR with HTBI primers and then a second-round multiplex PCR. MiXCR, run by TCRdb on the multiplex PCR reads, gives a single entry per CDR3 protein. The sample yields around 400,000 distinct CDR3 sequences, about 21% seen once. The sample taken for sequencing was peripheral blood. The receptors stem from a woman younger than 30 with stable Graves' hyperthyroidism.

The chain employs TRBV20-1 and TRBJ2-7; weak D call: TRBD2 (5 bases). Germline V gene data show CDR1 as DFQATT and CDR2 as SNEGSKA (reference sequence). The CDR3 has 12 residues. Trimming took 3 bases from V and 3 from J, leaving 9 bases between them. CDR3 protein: CSARRALYEQYF. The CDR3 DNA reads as TGCAGTGCTAGGCGGGCTCTCTACGAGCAGTACTTC.

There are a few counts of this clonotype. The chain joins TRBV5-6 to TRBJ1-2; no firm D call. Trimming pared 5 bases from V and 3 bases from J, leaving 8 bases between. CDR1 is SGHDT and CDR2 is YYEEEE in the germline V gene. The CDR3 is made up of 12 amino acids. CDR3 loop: CASRGAYYGYTF. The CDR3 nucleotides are TGTGCCAGCAGGGGAGCGTACTATGGCTACACCTTC.

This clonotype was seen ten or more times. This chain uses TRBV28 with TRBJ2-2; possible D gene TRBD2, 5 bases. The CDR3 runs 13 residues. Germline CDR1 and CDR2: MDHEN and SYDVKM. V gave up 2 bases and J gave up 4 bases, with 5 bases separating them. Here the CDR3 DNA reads TGTGCCAGCAGTTTAAGCGGCACCGGGGAGCTGTTTTTT. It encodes CASSLSGTGELFF.

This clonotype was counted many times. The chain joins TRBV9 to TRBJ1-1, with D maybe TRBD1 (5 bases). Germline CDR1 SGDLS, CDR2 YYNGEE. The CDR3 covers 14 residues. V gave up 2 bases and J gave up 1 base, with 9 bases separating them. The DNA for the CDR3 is TGTGCCAGCAGCGTTGGACACTCGAACACTGAAGCTTTCTTT. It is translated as CASSVGHSNTEAFF.

The CDR3 coding sequence is TGTGCCAGCAGTCAGGGGTCGCTAGACTATGGCTACACCTTC. Translating gives CASSQGSLDYGYTF. The chain employs TRBV12-3 or TRBV12-4 and TRBJ1-2; TRBD1 is a possible D gene (6 bases). The ends were cut back, 5 bases at V and 3 bases at J, with 13 bases in the middle. This CDR3 has 14 residues.

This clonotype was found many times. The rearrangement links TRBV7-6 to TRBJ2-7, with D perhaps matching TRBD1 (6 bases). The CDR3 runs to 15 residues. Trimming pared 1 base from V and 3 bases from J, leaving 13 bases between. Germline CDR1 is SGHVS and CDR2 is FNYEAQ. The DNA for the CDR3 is TGTGCCAGCAGCTTAGGCCCAGGGGAAGGCTACGAGCAGTACTTC. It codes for CASSLGPGEGYEQYF.